The 25 T cell receptor beta chains below all came from one sample that was sequenced in a study of T-cell memory formation after mild COVID-19. One entry per CDR3 protein results from TCRdb running MiXCR on the 5' RACE reads. The sample has over 120,000 distinct CDR3 sequences; 20% to 25% are singletons. Sequencing was performed on PBMCs or a T cell subset sorted from them (not recorded which). The origin of the receptors is an adult woman who had mild COVID-19 (a few samples of this study predate the infection). Cell type and time point are not known.

As for this clonotype: At one end, the junction sequence differs from germline, possibly due to a read error. This rearrangement joins TRBV20-1 to TRBJ1-1; 7 nucleotides line up with TRBD1. Germline V gene data show CDR1 as DFQATT and CDR2 as SNEGSKA (reference sequence). The CDR3 is 13 residues long. CDR3 bases: TGCGGCAGGAAGGGGGCAGGGGACACTGAAGTTTTCTTT. Translating gives CGRKGAGDTEVFF.

This chain joins TRBV7-8 and TRBJ2-5; 9 nucleotides agree with TRBD2. Germline values: CDR1 SGHVS, CDR2 FQNEAQ. V shed 5 bases, J shed 1 base, and the junction held 5 bases outside the gene matches. CDR3 length: 15 residues. The CDR3, as DNA: TGTGCCAGCAGCGTCGGGACTAGCAGCCAAGAGACCCAGTACTTC. It specifies CASSVGTSSQETQYF.

CDR3 coding DNA: TGCAGTGCTAGCGGGGGACCCTCCTACGAGCAGTACTTC. This sequence encodes CSASGGPSYEQYF. V gene TRBV20-1 combines with J gene TRBJ2-7; D may be TRBD2 (6 bases). Germline values: CDR1 DFQATT, CDR2 SNEGSKA (reference sequence). The ends were cut back, 3 bases at V and 0 bases at J, with 9 bases in the middle. The CDR3 has 13 residues.

V usage is TRBV9 and J usage is TRBJ2-7; D is tentatively TRBD1 or TRBD2 (6 bases each). The V gene's germline CDR1 is SGDLS and CDR2 YYNGEE. The CDR3 consists of 13 residues. V lost 0 bases and J 7 bases, leaving 11 bases between the germline ends. DNA of the CDR3: TGTGCCAGCAGCGTAGTAACGGGGGCAGAGCAGTACTTC. Translation: CASSVVTGAEQYF.

This chain links TRBV5-1 with TRBJ2-5, with 13 bases identical to TRBD2. V shed 1 base, J shed 5 bases, and the junction held 2 bases outside the gene matches. Germline CDR1 is SGHRS and CDR2 is YFSETQ. This CDR3 comprises 15 residues. The CDR3 spells CASSLTSGGAETQYF. DNA for the CDR3: TGCGCCAGCAGCTTGACTAGCGGGGGGGCCGAGACCCAGTACTTC.

This clonotype was counted a few times. This chain links TRBV29-1 with TRBJ2-1; 8 nucleotides match TRBD1. The CDR3 runs to 10 residues. Germline V CDR1 and CDR2: SQVTM, ANQGSEA. V lost 6 bases to trimming and J lost 12 bases; unmatched junction nucleotides: 4. CDR3 sequence (DNA): TGCAGCGTACGACAGGGGTTGCAGTTCTTC. The encoded protein is CSVRQGLQFF.

The chain employs TRBV12-3 or TRBV12-4 and TRBJ1-1; D unresolved. V gave up 3 bases and J gave up 2 bases, with 7 bases separating them. The CDR3 contains 13 residues. The CDR3 DNA reads TGTGCCAGCAGTTTGAATCCCAACACTGAAGCTTTCTTT. Its translation: CASSLNPNTEAFF.

The chain uses TRBV29-1 and TRBJ2-3; TRBD2 is a possible D gene (5 bases). This CDR3 spans 13 amino acids. V lost 6 bases and J 0 bases, leaving 10 bases between the germline ends. Germline V CDR1 and CDR2: SQVTM, ANQGSEA. The CDR3 region has the DNA TGCAGCGTGGAGGTCCCTAGCACAGATACGCAGTATTTT. Translated, it gives CSVEVPSTDTQYF.

This clonotype came up a few times. The chain is built from TRBV29-1 and TRBJ1-1; 7 bases map to TRBD1. V was pared by 7 bases and J by 6 bases, with 2 bases of the junction left unmatched. In germline, CDR1 is SQVTM, CDR2 ANQGSEA. CDR3 size: 10 residues. In DNA, the CDR3 is TGCAGCGACGGGACAGCTGAAGCTTTCTTT. It is translated as CSDGTAEAFF. Based on the CDR3 plus reference TRBV29-1 and TRBJ1-1, the full variable domain is SAVISQKPSRDICQRGTSLTIQCQVDSQVTMMFWYRQQPGQSLTLIATANQGSEATYESGFVIDKFPISRPNLTFSTLTVSNMSPEDSSIYLCSDGTAEAFFGQGTRLTVV.

This clonotype was observed a handful of times. This chain links TRBV12-3 or TRBV12-4 with TRBJ1-1, with D perhaps TRBD1 (5 bases). This CDR3 has 14 amino acids. Trimming stripped 2 bases from V and 1 base from J, with 8 bases between. The CDR3 reads CASSLRGENTEAFF. Written as DNA, the CDR3 is TGTGCCAGCAGTTTACGGGGGGAGAACACTGAAGCTTTCTTT.

The genes are TRBV7-9 and TRBJ1-2, with D maybe TRBD1 (5 bases). The CDR3 loop spans 18 amino acids. Deletions cut 4 bases from V and 4 bases from J, with 25 bases between. CDR1 and CDR2 from the germline V gene are SEHNR and FQNEAQ (reference sequence). The CDR3 region has the DNA TGTGCCAGCAGCTCTACACAGGTCCTCCTTGTTCCGGGCTATGGCTACACCTTC. This sequence encodes CASSSTQVLLVPGYGYTF.

This clonotype was detected only a few times. This sequence joins TRBV27 and TRBJ2-1; 12 bases agree with TRBD2. The CDR3 length is 15 residues. J gave up 7 bases and V 5 bases, and 6 bases lay outside the gene matches. Looked up from germline, CDR1 is MNHEY and CDR2 is SMNVEV (reference sequence). The CDR3 DNA reads TGTGCCAGCAGTGACGGACTAGCGGGGTTAAATGAGCAGTTCTTC. Translating gives CASSDGLAGLNEQFF.

The chain recombines TRBV12-3 or TRBV12-4 with TRBJ2-3; D tentatively reads TRBD1 or TRBD2 (5 bases each). The CDR3 covers 14 residues. V lost 5 bases to trimming and J lost 7 bases, with 16 bases between them. CDR3 sequence: CASSPGTQKNTQYF. The CDR3 DNA is TGTGCCAGCAGTCCCGGGACCCAGAAGAATACGCAGTATTTT.

The V gene is TRBV13, the J gene TRBJ2-1, with 9 positions matching TRBD2. The CDR3 has 16 residues. The ends lost 0 bases at V and 0 bases at J; junction bases unmatched: 0. Germline V gene sequence: CDR1 PRHDT, CDR2 FYEKMQ (reference sequence). The CDR3, as DNA: TGTGCCAGCAGCTTAGGGCGGGGGGGCTCCTACAATGAGCAGTTCTTC. The encoded protein is CASSLGRGGSYNEQFF.

This clonotype occurred a few times. CDR3 loop: CASSLADEAFF. The CDR3 nucleotides read TGTGCCAGCAGCTTAGCTGACGAAGCTTTCTTT. This chain connects TRBV7-9 to TRBJ1-1; D remains ambiguous. V gave up 0 bases and J gave up 8 bases, with 4 bases separating them. Germline assignment: CDR1 SEHNR and CDR2 FQNEAQ (reference sequence). CDR3 size: 11 residues.

This clonotype was counted a few times. J is TRBJ2-3 and V is TRBV4-3; 10 positions agree with TRBD2. The CDR3 spans 17 residues. With V trimmed by 3 bases and J by 4 bases, 10 bases remained unmatched. From germline, CDR1 is LGHNA and CDR2 YSLEER. CDR3 DNA: TGCGCCAGCAGCCACCCTTTAGCGGGAGGAGCGGCAGATACGCAGTATTTT. It codes for CASSHPLAGGAADTQYF.

The sample holds one count of this clonotype. The chain couples TRBV7-9 to TRBJ1-1, with 7 bases that match TRBD1. V trimming: 6 bases; J trimming: 7 bases; junction bases outside the gene matches: 2. CDR3 length equals 11 residues. Germline loops: CDR1 SEHNR, CDR2 FQNEAQ (reference sequence). The CDR3 here is CASRAGGEAFF. The CDR3 nucleotides read TGTGCCAGCAGAGCAGGGGGTGAAGCTTTCTTT.

This chain uses TRBV29-1 with TRBJ1-2, with D hard to call. The CDR3 has 15 residues. V lost 2 bases and J lost 4, with 17 bases in between. The germline V gene has CDR1 SQVTM and CDR2 ANQGSEA. CDR3 amino acids: CSVEQQQPSTYGYTF. In nucleotides, the CDR3 is TGCAGCGTTGAACAGCAGCAACCCTCGACCTATGGCTACACCTTC.

This chain uses TRBV3-1 with TRBJ2-7; 12 bases line up with TRBD2. This CDR3 comprises 18 residues. Germline V gives CDR1 LGHDT, CDR2 YNNKEL (reference sequence). Trimming at V came to 0 bases and at J to 3 bases, leaving 9 bases not matched to a gene. CDR3 nucleotides: TGTGCCAGCAGCCAAGACGCTAGCGGGGGGGCCCCCATCTACGAGCAGTACTTC. Amino acid sequence: CASSQDASGGAPIYEQYF.

This clonotype was observed at least ten times. The genes are TRBV7-6 and TRBJ2-7; TRBD2 might be the D (6 bases). Germline V lookup: CDR1 SGHVS, CDR2 FNYEAQ. Trimming shortened V by 5 bases and J by 2 bases, and 19 bases separated the two germline ends. CDR3 length: 16 amino acids. The CDR3 region has the DNA TGTGCCAGCAGCCAAGCCCTCCTAGCGCCGACCTACGAGCAGTACTTC. It is translated as CASSQALLAPTYEQYF.

V and J are TRBV5-5 and TRBJ1-2; weak D call: TRBD1 (6 bases). The germline V gene has CDR1 SGHKS and CDR2 YYEKEE (reference sequence). The V gene lost 4 bases and the J gene lost 4 bases, with 11 bases spanning the gap. CDR3 size: 13 residues. Here the CDR3 reads CASSMDRIYGYTF. The CDR3 DNA is TGTGCCAGCAGCATGGACAGAATCTATGGCTACACCTTC.

This clonotype was seen a handful of times. The V and J genes are TRBV11-2 and TRBJ2-2; D is unresolved. Germline V lookup: CDR1 SGHAT, CDR2 FQNNGV. The CDR3 is made up of 13 amino acids. V was pared by 0 bases and J by 10 bases, with 9 bases between. The CDR3: CASSLERGLELFF. CDR3 DNA sequence: TGTGCCAGCAGCTTAGAACGCGGATTGGAGCTGTTTTTT.

This clonotype was detected only a few times. This chain joins TRBV4-2 and TRBJ1-4; 9 bases are a match to TRBD1. Germline CDR1 and CDR2: LGHNA and YNFKEQ. Trimming took 6 bases from V and 6 from J; bases not matched to a gene: 20. The CDR3 is 19 residues long. CDR3 region: CASRLIPGTGNVPDEKLFF. In DNA, the CDR3 is TGTGCCAGCAGGCTCATCCCCGGGACAGGGAATGTGCCAGATGAAAAACTGTTTTTT.

This clonotype was counted only a few times. The V and J genes are TRBV12-3 or TRBV12-4 and TRBJ1-2, with a possible D match to TRBD1 (5 bases). V was trimmed by 5 bases and J by 4 bases, leaving 14 bases between them. CDR3 size: 14 residues. CDR3 loop: CASSLGDGIYGYTF. CDR3 nucleotide sequence: TGTGCCAGCAGTCTTGGGGACGGCATCTATGGCTACACCTTC.

J is TRBJ2-2 and V is TRBV7-9; D remains ambiguous. The germline V gene encodes CDR1 SEHNR and CDR2 FQNEAQ (reference sequence). V lost 9 bases and J lost 1, with 12 bases in between. The CDR3 has 14 amino acids. CDR3 DNA: TGTGCCAGTGGGCCAGCGCTGAACACCGGGGAGCTGTTTTTT. Amino acid sequence: CASGPALNTGELFF.